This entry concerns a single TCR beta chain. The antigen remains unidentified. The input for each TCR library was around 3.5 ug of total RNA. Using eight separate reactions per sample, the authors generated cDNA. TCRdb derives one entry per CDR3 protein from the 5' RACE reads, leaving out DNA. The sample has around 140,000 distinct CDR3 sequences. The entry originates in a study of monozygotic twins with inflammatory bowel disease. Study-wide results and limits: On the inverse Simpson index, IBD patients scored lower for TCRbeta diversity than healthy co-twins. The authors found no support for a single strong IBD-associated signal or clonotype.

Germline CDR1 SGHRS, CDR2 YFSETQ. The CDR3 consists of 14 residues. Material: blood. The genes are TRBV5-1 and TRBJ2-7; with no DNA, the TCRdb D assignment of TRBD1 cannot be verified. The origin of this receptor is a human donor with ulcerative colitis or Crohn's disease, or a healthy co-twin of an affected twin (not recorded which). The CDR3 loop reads CASKPREGSYEQYF. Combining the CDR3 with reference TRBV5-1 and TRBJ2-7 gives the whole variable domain KAGVTQTPRYLIKTRGQQVTLSCSPISGHRSVSWYQQTPGQGLQFLFEYFSETQRNKGNFPGRFSGRQFSNSRSEMNVSTLELGDSALYLCASKPREGSYEQYFGPGTRLTVT.